The 23 T cell receptor beta chains below were found in one sample sequenced in a study of T cells in Graves' hyperthyroidism and ophthalmopathy. Amplification targeted TCR beta CDR3 regions from RNA transcripts. Primed by the HTBI set, a first-round RT-PCR was run on the TCR CDR3. MiXCR, run by TCRdb on the multiplex PCR reads, gives a single entry per CDR3 protein. The table lists roughly 100,000 distinct CDR3 sequences, about 40% of them singletons. Sample: peripheral blood or thyroid tissue (not recorded which). The origin of the receptors is a woman in her thirties with Graves' hyperthyroidism.

Concerning this clonotype: The conserved closing phenylalanine or tryptophan is absent in this CDR3, likely reflecting a read error. V usage is TRBV5-1 and J usage is TRBJ2-7; D remains unclear. The CDR3 contains 12 residues. Between the trimmed V and J ends, which lost 4 bases and 2 bases, there was a span of 7 bases. From germline, CDR1 is SGHRS and CDR2 YFSETQ. CDR3 amino acids: CASSPDPYEQYS. The CDR3, as DNA: TGCGCCAGCAGCCCGGACCCCTACGAGCAGTACTCC.

A word on this clonotype: One end of the junction does not line up with germline, which may come from a read error. The CDR3 coding sequence is TGTGCCAGCAGCTTTCCCCCGGGACAGACGAACACCGGGGAGCTGTCTTTT. This gives the protein CASSFPPGQTNTGELSF. The chain recombines TRBV7-6 with TRBJ2-2; the match to TRBD1 covers 7 bases. Germline CDR1 SGHVS, CDR2 FNYEAQ. CDR3 size: 17 residues.

This chain links TRBV9 with TRBJ1-1, with D possibly being TRBD1 (5 bases). The CDR3 runs to 13 residues. Trimming pared 7 bases from V and 4 bases from J, leaving 14 bases between. Germline CDR1 is SGDLS and CDR2 is YYNGEE. CDR3 in amino acids: CASHAGSTTEAFF. For the CDR3, the DNA is TGTGCCAGCCACGCAGGGTCGACCACTGAAGCTTTCTTT.

This clonotype was counted ten times or more. The J gene is TRBJ2-3, the V gene TRBV20-1, with TRBD2 as a possible D gene (5 bases). V was cut by 0 bases and J by 2 bases, with 9 bases left in between. CDR3 length: 14 amino acids. Germline V gene data show CDR1 as DFQATT and CDR2 as SNEGSKA (reference sequence). The CDR3 region is CSARDSATTDTQYF. The DNA of the CDR3 is TGCAGTGCTAGAGATAGCGCAACCACAGATACGCAGTATTTT.

This clonotype appeared once. Likely a read error: the CDR3 ends without its conserved phenylalanine or tryptophan. The V call is TRBV7-8, the J call TRBJ1-1, with TRBD1 matching 7 bases. The CDR3 runs to 13 residues. With 3 bases clipped from V and 8 bases from J, the junction kept 6 bases outside the gene matches. Looked up from germline, CDR1 is SGHVS and CDR2 is FQNEAQ. The CDR3 DNA reads as TGTGCCAGCAGCTTGGACAGGCCACTCGAAGCTTTCATT. It translates to CASSLDRPLEAFI.

This sequence joins TRBV2 and TRBJ1-5, with 8 bases matching TRBD1. The junction had 14 bases not matched to a gene; V was cut back by 3 bases and J by 7 bases. The CDR3 is 17 residues long. Germline V gene lookup returns CDR1 SNHLY and CDR2 FYNNEI. The CDR3 spells CASSDSGTGRRRQPQHF. The CDR3 DNA reads TGTGCCAGCAGTGATTCTGGGACAGGCCGGAGGAGGCAGCCCCAGCATTTT.

The chain joins TRBV24-1 to TRBJ2-7; 9 nucleotides agree with TRBD2. V dropped 3 bases and J dropped 5; count of bases not matched to a gene: 7. In germline, CDR1 is KGHDR, CDR2 SFDVKD. CDR3 length: 15 amino acids. The CDR3, as DNA: TGTGCCACCAGTGATCGTATAGCGGGAGAACACGAGCAGTACTTC. Protein product: CATSDRIAGEHEQYF.

Worth noting for this clonotype: A much bigger clone sits one base away, suggesting this may be a read error. The rearrangement links TRBV15 to TRBJ2-7; tentative D call: TRBD2 (6 bases). The CDR3 totals 15 residues. The germline V gene encodes CDR1 LNHNV and CDR2 YYDKDF (reference sequence). V lost 10 bases, J lost 4 bases, and 23 bases lay in between. CDR3 amino acids: CASSRPNGSKYEQYF. Written as DNA, the CDR3 is TGTGCCAGCTCGCGCCCTAACGGGAGCAAGTACGAGCAGTACTTC.

This clonotype was counted between two and nine times. The chain combines TRBV7-9 with TRBJ2-3; TRBD2 agrees at 7 bases. The V gene end was trimmed by 5 bases and the J gene end by 2 bases; junction bases not matched to a gene: 7. The germline CDR1 and CDR2 sequences are SEHNR and FQNEAQ (reference sequence). CDR3 length: 15 residues. The CDR3 nucleotides are TGTGCCAGCAGCCCCGGGGGGAGGGCCACAGATACGCAGTATTTT. Its protein product is CASSPGGRATDTQYF.

The CDR3 here is CASGQASAGGFEQYF. For the CDR3, the DNA is TGTGCCAGCGGCCAAGCGTCAGCGGGAGGCTTCGAGCAGTACTTC. This sequence joins TRBV6-6 and TRBJ2-7, with 9 bases lining up with TRBD2. Germline V CDR1 and CDR2: MNHNY, SVGAGI (reference sequence). Unmatched junction bases numbered 14, after V lost 8 bases and J lost 6 bases. The CDR3 spans 15 residues.

The sample holds many counts of this clonotype. CDR3 residues: CASSQEGAGETQYF. CDR3 coding DNA: TGTGCCAGCAGCCAAGAAGGGGCGGGGGAGACCCAGTACTTC. V and J are TRBV9 and TRBJ2-5; tentatively, D is TRBD2 (6 bases). Trimming took 4 bases from V and 5 from J, leaving 15 bases between them. The CDR3 runs 14 residues. Per the germline V gene, CDR1 is SGDLS and CDR2 is YYNGEE.

The table lists this clonotype with a count of one. CDR3 in amino acids: CASSLGLVPYEQYF. The DNA for the CDR3 is TGTGCCAGCAGCTTAGGGCTAGTCCCCTACGAGCAGTACTTC. The rearrangement uses TRBV7-2 and TRBJ2-7; no reliable D call. The V end lost 1 base, the J end lost 2 bases, and 9 bases lay between the germline ends. Looked up from germline, CDR1 is SGHTA and CDR2 is FQGNSA. The CDR3 spans 14 residues.

The chain couples TRBV7-2 to TRBJ1-3, with D uncertain. The V end lost 1 base, the J end lost 8 bases, and 18 bases lay between the germline ends. Germline CDR1 is SGHTA and CDR2 is FQGNSA. CDR3 length equals 16 residues. The CDR3 coding sequence is TGTGCCAGCAGCTTAGGGGAAGCAATCGCCCTTCACACCATATATTTT. It translates to CASSLGEAIALHTIYF.

V is TRBV5-1 and J is TRBJ1-2, with 8 bases aligning to TRBD1. CDR1 is SGHRS, CDR2 YFSETQ, per germline. Trimming removed 3 bases from V and 3 bases from J; junction bases left unmatched: 7. The CDR3 consists of 15 residues. The chain's CDR3 is CASSSGQELDYGYTF. The CDR3, as DNA: TGCGCCAGCAGCTCGGGACAGGAGTTAGACTATGGCTACACCTTC.

This chain links TRBV2 with TRBJ1-4, with TRBD1 identical over 10 bases. V was pared by 4 bases and J by 4 bases, with 3 bases of the junction left unmatched. Germline V lookup: CDR1 SNHLY, CDR2 FYNNEI. The CDR3 is made up of 15 amino acids. Here the CDR3 DNA reads TGTGCCAGCAGTGGGGACAGGGGCGGTAATGAAAAACTGTTTTTT. Residues: CASSGDRGGNEKLFF.

This clonotype was counted ten times or more. The chain is built from TRBV6-6 and TRBJ2-7, with TRBD2 matching over 8 bases. CDR1 is MNHNY and CDR2 is SVGAGI in the germline V gene (reference sequence). V was clipped by 9 bases and J by 3 bases; unmatched bases: 7. This CDR3 has 13 amino acids. CDR3 sequence (DNA): TGTGCCAGTGGACTAGCTGGGCGCTACGAGCAGTACTTC. As protein: CASGLAGRYEQYF.

This clonotype was detected a few times. This chain joins TRBV27 and TRBJ1-1, with no clear D. There are 13 residues in the CDR3. With 1 base removed from V and 9 bases from J, the gap between germline ends came to 12 bases. CDR1 MNHEY and CDR2 SMNVEV come from the germline V gene (reference sequence). In DNA, the CDR3 is TGTGCCAGCAGTTTATTCGAGGCAGCGCAAGCTTTCTTT. Translating gives CASSLFEAAQAFF.

This clonotype came up many times. The rearrangement joins TRBV9 to TRBJ2-5, with TRBD2 identical over 11 bases. V gave up 3 bases and J gave up 5 bases; unmatched junction bases: 9. The CDR3 is made up of 16 amino acids. From germline, CDR1 is SGDLS and CDR2 YYNGEE. The CDR3 DNA is TGTGCCAGCAGCGCGTTAGCGGGAGGGGTTACGGAGACCCAGTACTTC. This gives the protein CASSALAGGVTETQYF. The variable domain in full, with the rest retrieved from reference TRBV9 and TRBJ2-5, is DSGVTQTPKHLITATGQRVTLRCSPRSGDLSVYWYQQSLDQGLQFLIQYYNGEERAKGNILERFSAQQFPDLHSELNLSSLELGDSALYFCASSALAGGVTETQYFGPGTRLLVL.

The V call is TRBV7-2, the J call TRBJ1-2, with D possibly being TRBD1 (6 bases). V was trimmed by 3 bases and J by 0 bases, leaving 14 bases between them. The CDR3 is 16 residues long. Germline V gene sequence: CDR1 SGHTA, CDR2 FQGNSA. The CDR3 sequence is CASSLGADRTNYGYTF. Here the CDR3 DNA reads TGTGCCAGCAGCTTGGGGGCAGACAGGACTAACTATGGCTACACCTTC.

This clonotype was detected ten times or more. The chain joins TRBV7-9 to TRBJ2-7, with a weak D call TRBD2 (6 bases). The CDR3 is made up of 15 amino acids. Trimming took 5 bases from V and 1 from J, leaving 15 bases between them. From germline, CDR1 is SEHNR and CDR2 FQNEAQ (reference sequence). The CDR3 reads CASSDPVGGSYEQYF. Here the CDR3 DNA reads TGTGCCAGCAGCGACCCGGTCGGGGGTTCCTACGAGCAGTACTTC.

This clonotype was recorded at least ten times. The chain joins TRBV7-9 to TRBJ2-5; no clear D gene. The V end was cut by 3 bases, the J end by 1 base, with 6 bases between. The CDR3 is 13 amino acids. The germline V gene encodes CDR1 SEHNR and CDR2 FQNEAQ (reference sequence). The CDR3 DNA follows: TGTGCCAGCAGCTTCCGGACCCAAGAGACCCAGTACTTC. This translates into CASSFRTQETQYF.

This clonotype was recorded at least ten times. The chain carries TRBV11-2 and TRBJ2-3; D perhaps matches TRBD2 (6 bases). This CDR3 has 14 amino acids. CDR1 SGHAT and CDR2 FQNNGV come from the germline V gene. Between the trimmed V and J ends, which lost 2 bases and 4 bases, there was a span of 10 bases. The DNA of the CDR3 is TGTGCCAGCAGCTTATCAGGAGGGGCAGATACGCAGTATTTT. This codes for CASSLSGGADTQYF.

This clonotype was recorded many times. The chain joins TRBV7-9 to TRBJ2-7, with D tentatively TRBD1 or TRBD2 (5 bases each). Trimming took off 4 bases at V and 3 bases at J, with 19 bases between the two ends. Germline CDR1 reads SEHNR; CDR2 reads FQNEAQ (reference sequence). The CDR3 spans 16 residues. The CDR3: CASSSPVGGYLYEQYF. The CDR3 DNA reads TGTGCCAGCAGCTCCCCAGTTGGGGGATATCTCTACGAGCAGTACTTC.